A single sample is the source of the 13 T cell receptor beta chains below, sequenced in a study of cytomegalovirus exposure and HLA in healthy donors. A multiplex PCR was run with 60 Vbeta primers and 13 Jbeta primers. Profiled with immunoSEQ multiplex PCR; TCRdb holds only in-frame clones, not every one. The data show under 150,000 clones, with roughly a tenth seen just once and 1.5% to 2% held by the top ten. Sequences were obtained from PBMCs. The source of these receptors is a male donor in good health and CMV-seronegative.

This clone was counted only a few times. In DNA form, the CDR3 reads TGTGCCAGCAGCACCGGACAGGGTGGTGCTGAAGCTTTCTTT. It translates to CASSTGQGGAEAFF. The chain combines TRBV9 with TRBJ1-1, with TRBD1 identical over 8 bases. J lost 6 bases, V lost 4 bases, and 8 bases had no gene match. The CDR3 extends over 14 amino acids. CDR1 and CDR2 (germline): SGDLS, YYNGEE.

CDR3 loop: CASSQNPREATGELFF. As DNA, the CDR3 is TGTGCCAGCAGCCAGAACCCGCGGGAGGCCACCGGGGAGCTGTTTTTT. The chain couples TRBV4-2 to TRBJ2-2, with 8 bases that match TRBD2. CDR3 length equals 16 residues. The germline gives CDR1 LGHNA, CDR2 YNFKEQ. The V and J ends lost 3 bases and 4 bases, in that order; junction bases with no gene match: 7.

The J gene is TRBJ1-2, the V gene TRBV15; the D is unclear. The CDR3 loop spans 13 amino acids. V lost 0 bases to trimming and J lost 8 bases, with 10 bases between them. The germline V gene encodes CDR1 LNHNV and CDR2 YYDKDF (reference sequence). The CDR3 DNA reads TGTGCCACCAGCAGAGATCTTGTCCGGGGCTACACCTTC. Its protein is CATSRDLVRGYTF.

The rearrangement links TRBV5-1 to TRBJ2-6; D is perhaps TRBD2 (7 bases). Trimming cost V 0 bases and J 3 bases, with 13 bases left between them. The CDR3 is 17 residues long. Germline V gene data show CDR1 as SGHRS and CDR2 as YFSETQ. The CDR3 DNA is TGCGCCAGCAGCTTGGCGGGGGGCCCGGTTGGGGCCAACGTCCTGACTTTC. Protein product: CASSLAGGPVGANVLTF.

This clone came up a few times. The DNA of the CDR3 is TGCGCCAGCAGGGAAGGCGACGGGCGAGGGTCGAACACTGAAGCTTTCTTT. Translation: CASREGDGRGSNTEAFF. The V call is TRBV5-1, the J call TRBJ1-1; D is ambiguous. Germline loops: CDR1 SGHRS, CDR2 YFSETQ. V gave up 5 bases and J gave up 1 base, with 21 bases separating them. There are 17 residues in the CDR3.

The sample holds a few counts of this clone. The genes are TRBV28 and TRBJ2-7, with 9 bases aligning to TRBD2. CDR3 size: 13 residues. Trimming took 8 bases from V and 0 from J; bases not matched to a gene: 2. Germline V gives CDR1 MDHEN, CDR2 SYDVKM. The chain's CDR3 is CASFSGSSYEQYF. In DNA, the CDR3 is TGTGCCAGCTTTAGCGGGAGCTCCTACGAGCAGTACTTC.

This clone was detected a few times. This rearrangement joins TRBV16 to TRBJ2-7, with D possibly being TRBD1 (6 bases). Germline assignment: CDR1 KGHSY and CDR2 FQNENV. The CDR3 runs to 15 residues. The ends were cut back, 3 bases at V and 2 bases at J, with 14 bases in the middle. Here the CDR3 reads CASSHTGKGTYEQYF. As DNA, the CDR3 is TGTGCCAGCAGCCATACAGGGAAAGGGACCTACGAGCAGTACTTC.

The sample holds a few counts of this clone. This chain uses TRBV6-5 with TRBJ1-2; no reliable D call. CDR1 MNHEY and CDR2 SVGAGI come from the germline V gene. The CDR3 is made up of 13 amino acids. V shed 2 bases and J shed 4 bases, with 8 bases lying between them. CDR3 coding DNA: TGTGCCAGCAGTTACACGGGAGGCTATGGCTACACCTTC. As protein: CASSYTGGYGYTF.

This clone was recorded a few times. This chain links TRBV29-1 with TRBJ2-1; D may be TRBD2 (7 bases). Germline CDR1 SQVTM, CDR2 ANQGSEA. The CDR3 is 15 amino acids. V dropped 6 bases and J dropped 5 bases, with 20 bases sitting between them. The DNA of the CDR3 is TGCAGCGTCGAGATAGGGGGGGAGATTAACAATGAGCAGTTCTTC. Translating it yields CSVEIGGEINNEQFF.

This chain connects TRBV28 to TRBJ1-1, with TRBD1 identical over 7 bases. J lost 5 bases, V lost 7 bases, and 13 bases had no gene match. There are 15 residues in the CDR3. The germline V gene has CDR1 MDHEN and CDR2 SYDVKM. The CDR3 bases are TGTGCCAGCACCTCCGTCTCAGGGGGACGAACTGAAGCTTTCTTT. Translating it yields CASTSVSGGRTEAFF.

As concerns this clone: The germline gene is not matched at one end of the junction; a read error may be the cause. For the CDR3, the DNA is TGCTTAACAGGGGGCGACTACACCTTC. This encodes CLTGGDYTF. This chain connects TRBV2 to TRBJ1-2, with 9 bases matching TRBD1. The germline V gene has CDR1 SNHLY and CDR2 FYNNEI. This CDR3 is 9 amino acids long.

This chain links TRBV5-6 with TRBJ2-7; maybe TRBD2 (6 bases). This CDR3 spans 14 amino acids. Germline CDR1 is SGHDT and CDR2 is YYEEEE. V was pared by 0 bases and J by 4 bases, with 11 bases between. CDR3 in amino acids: CASSLGGELYEQYF. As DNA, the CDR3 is TGTGCCAGCAGCTTGGGCGGGGAACTTTACGAGCAGTACTTC.

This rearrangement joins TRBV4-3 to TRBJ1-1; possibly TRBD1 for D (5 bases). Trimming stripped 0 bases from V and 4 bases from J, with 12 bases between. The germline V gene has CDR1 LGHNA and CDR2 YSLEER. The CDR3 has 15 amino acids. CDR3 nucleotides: TGCGCCAGCAGCCAAGATTCAGGGTTTGCCACTGAAGCTTTCTTT. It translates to CASSQDSGFATEAFF.